This entry lists 24 T cell receptor beta chains sequenced from one sample in a study of cytomegalovirus exposure and HLA in healthy donors (TCRdb year 2017). Library preparation used the immunoSEQ multiplex PCR assay. For the multiplex PCR, a mixture combining 60 forward primers for TCR Vbeta segments and 13 reverse primers for TCR Jbeta segments was used. Entries here come from immuneACCESS through TCRdb and include only in-frame sequences with V and J called. Some clones fail to appear in such tables; in the studies checked, an unresolved V gene covers under half of the shortfall, and the cause of the remainder is unknown. In all, the sample holds 95,000 to 110,000 clones, and roughly 72% of those were seen once. The ten largest clones take up about 5.4% of the sample. The sequencing input was PBMCs. The receptors were sampled from a woman aged 18-35 years in good health and CMV-seropositive.

V is TRBV2 and J is TRBJ2-5; D is ambiguous. Trimming took 7 bases from V and 4 from J, leaving 4 bases between them. The CDR3 has 10 amino acids. Germline V CDR1 and CDR2: SNHLY, FYNNEI. The CDR3 spells CASILETQYF. DNA of the CDR3: TGTGCCAGCATCTTAGAGACCCAGTACTTC.

This chain connects TRBV28 to TRBJ2-3; TRBD2 agrees at 7 bases. The J segment lost 5 bases and the V segment lost 2 bases, leaving 4 bases of the junction unmatched. This CDR3 is built from 14 residues. The germline V gene encodes CDR1 MDHEN and CDR2 SYDVKM. The DNA of the CDR3 is TGTGCCAGCAGTTTACCGGCTAGCGGAGATACGCAGTATTTT. Translated, it gives CASSLPASGDTQYF. The full variable domain, completed using reference TRBV28 and TRBJ2-3, is DVKVTQSSRYLVKRTGEKVFLECVQDMDHENMFWYRQDPGLGLRLIYFSYDVKMKEKGDIPEGYSVSREKKERFSLILESASTNQTSMYLCASSLPASGDTQYFGPGTRLTVL.

This clone was counted only a few times. The chain carries TRBV5-1 and TRBJ2-1, with TRBD2 matching 11 bases. Per germline, CDR1 SGHRS and CDR2 YFSETQ. CDR3 size: 17 residues. V shed 4 bases and J 4 bases; nucleotides not matched to a gene: 10. The CDR3, as DNA: TGCGCCAGCAGCCCGCCCGGGACTAGCGGAGATTACAATGAGCAGTTCTTC. Its translation: CASSPPGTSGDYNEQFF.

This clone was observed a single time. The CDR3, as DNA: TGTGCCAGCAGCCCTGGACTAGCGGGGGATACGCAGTATTTT. It encodes CASSPGLAGDTQYF. The chain joins TRBV7-3 to TRBJ2-3, with TRBD2 matching 12 bases. CDR1 is SGHTA and CDR2 is FQGTGA in the germline V gene. This CDR3 region has 14 residues. V lost 5 bases and J lost 6; bases outside the gene matches: 3.

V gene TRBV6-1 combines with J gene TRBJ2-1; D is unclear. V was cut by 5 bases and J by 3 bases, with 8 bases left in between. Germline V gene data show CDR1 as MNHNS and CDR2 as SASEGT. The CDR3 totals 13 residues. The DNA for the CDR3 is TGTGCCAGCAGTCGACCAGGCTACAATGAGCAGTTCTTC. Amino acids: CASSRPGYNEQFF.

This rearrangement joins TRBV13 to TRBJ2-7; a possible D gene is TRBD2 (6 bases). The CDR3 has 16 residues. Per the germline V gene, CDR1 is PRHDT and CDR2 is FYEKMQ (reference sequence). Trimming removed 5 bases from V and 3 bases from J, with 20 bases in between. The chain's CDR3 is CASSIGTDLGVYEQYF. The CDR3 nucleotides read TGTGCCAGCAGCATCGGGACTGATCTGGGGGTCTACGAGCAGTACTTC.

In this sample, this clone turned up once. The J gene is TRBJ2-7, the V gene TRBV2, with 9 bases identical to TRBD2. This CDR3 comprises 18 residues. V dropped 0 bases and J dropped 4; count of bases not matched to a gene: 13. Per germline, CDR1 SNHLY and CDR2 FYNNEI. The CDR3 protein is CASSEAPPWDAGGYEQYF. The CDR3 nucleotides read TGTGCCAGCAGTGAAGCGCCCCCCTGGGACGCGGGAGGGTACGAGCAGTACTTC.

The rearrangement uses TRBV2 and TRBJ2-7, with a tentative D call TRBD2 (6 bases). Trimming removed 3 bases from V and 1 base from J, with 13 bases in between. Germline CDR1 and CDR2: SNHLY and FYNNEI. The CDR3 runs to 15 residues. For the CDR3, the DNA is TGTGCCAGCAGTGAGAGGCGGGGCGCGTCCTACGAGCAGTACTTC. Its translation is CASSERRGASYEQYF.

This clone appeared a few times. The chain employs TRBV30 and TRBJ1-1; D not resolved. Trimming left V 3 bases short and J 0 bases short, with 5 bases between. CDR1 is GTSNPN, CDR2 SVGIG, per germline (reference sequence). The CDR3 totals 12 residues. CDR3 amino acids: CAWRHLNTEAFF. The CDR3, as DNA: TGTGCCTGGAGACATCTGAACACTGAAGCTTTCTTT.

J is TRBJ1-4 and V is TRBV28; 11 positions match TRBD1. Germline loops: CDR1 MDHEN, CDR2 SYDVKM. This CDR3 has 15 amino acids. The junction had 4 bases not matched to a gene; V was cut back by 2 bases and J by 8 bases. Written as DNA, the CDR3 is TGTGCCAGCAGTTTAGATGGGACAGGGGGAGAAAAACTGTTTTTT. Protein: CASSLDGTGGEKLFF.

This clone was picked up one time. The chain employs TRBV7-6 and TRBJ2-5; D uncertain. V was trimmed by 1 base and J by 5 bases, leaving 11 bases between them. This CDR3 comprises 14 residues. CDR1 SGHVS and CDR2 FNYEAQ come from the germline V gene. The CDR3 sequence is CASSLGRVSETQYF. The CDR3 DNA is TGTGCCAGCAGCTTAGGTAGAGTGTCGGAGACCCAGTACTTC.

V and J are TRBV4-2 and TRBJ2-1; a possible D gene is TRBD2 (5 bases). The CDR3 totals 15 residues. Per germline, CDR1 LGHNA and CDR2 YNFKEQ. Trimming removed 4 bases from V and 10 bases from J, with 20 bases in between. The CDR3 is CASSRQGLANTEQFF. As DNA, the CDR3 is TGTGCCAGCAGCCGCCAAGGACTGGCGAACACCGAGCAGTTCTTC.

This clone occurred a few times. The chain uses TRBV11-1 and TRBJ2-3; no clear D gene. The CDR3 totals 15 residues. Germline CDR1 is SGHAT and CDR2 is FQDESV (reference sequence). V lost 5 bases and J lost 1, with 13 bases in between. For the CDR3, the DNA is TGTGCCAGCAGCCGAATACTGTTTGGCACAGATACGCAGTATTTT. Translated, it gives CASSRILFGTDTQYF.

V gene TRBV19 combines with J gene TRBJ1-1, with a possible D match to TRBD1 (5 bases). Trimming removed 4 bases from V and 6 bases from J, with 24 bases in between. CDR3 length: 17 residues. Per the germline V gene, CDR1 is LNHDA and CDR2 is SQIVND (reference sequence). For the CDR3, the DNA is TGTGCCAGTAGTAGTACGGGGGATTTGATCTTCGTGGCTGAAGCTTTCTTT. Its translation is CASSSTGDLIFVAEAFF.

The chain couples TRBV4-1 to TRBJ2-7, with TRBD1 matching 9 bases. The CDR3 is 17 residues long. CDR1 is MGHRA, CDR2 YSYEKL, per germline. V lost 2 bases, J lost 6 bases, and 14 bases stayed unmatched. The CDR3 DNA follows: TGCGCCAGCAGCCAACTACTACTCACCGGGACAGGGACCGAGCAGTACTTC. Translation: CASSQLLLTGTGTEQYF.

The chain combines TRBV10-3 with TRBJ2-3; TRBD1 aligns across 8 bases. V was pared by 6 bases and J by 6 bases, with 11 bases of the junction left unmatched. The germline gives CDR1 ENHRY, CDR2 SYGVKD. The CDR3 runs to 15 residues. In nucleotides, the CDR3 is TGTGCCATCAGATACCAACAGGGGGACCTGGATACGCAGTATTTT. Amino acid sequence: CAIRYQQGDLDTQYF.

This sequence joins TRBV5-1 and TRBJ2-1; 9 bases are a match to TRBD2. The V gene end was trimmed by 6 bases and the J gene end by 5 bases; junction bases not matched to a gene: 9. Per germline, CDR1 SGHRS and CDR2 YFSETQ. The CDR3 totals 15 residues. CDR3: CASTVGLAGNNEQFF. The CDR3 DNA is TGCGCCAGCACCGTAGGGCTAGCGGGAAACAATGAGCAGTTCTTC.

The sample holds a few counts of this clone. The chain uses TRBV28 and TRBJ1-4; 7 positions match TRBD1. Germline CDR1 MDHEN, CDR2 SYDVKM. The trim removed 7 bases at V and 7 bases at J, leaving 6 bases unmatched. This CDR3 comprises 13 residues. In DNA form, the CDR3 reads TGTGCCAGCACTCGGACAGGCCGTGAAAAACTGTTTTTT. Its translation: CASTRTGREKLFF.

This clone occurred a few times. The chain combines TRBV14 with TRBJ2-1, with D tentatively TRBD1 (6 bases). This CDR3 spans 13 amino acids. Trimming cost V 2 bases and J 7 bases, with 9 bases left between them. The V gene's germline CDR1 is SGHDN and CDR2 FVKESK. The CDR3, as DNA: TGTGCCAGCAGCCAAAACAGGGATAATGAGCAGTTCTTC. Protein: CASSQNRDNEQFF. The full variable domain, rest sourced from reference TRBV14 and TRBJ2-1, is EAGVTQFPSHSVIEKGQTVTLRCDPISGHDNLYWYRRVMGKEIKFLLHFVKESKQDESGMPNNRFLAERTGGTYSTLKVQPAELEDSGVYFCASSQNRDNEQFFGPGTRLTVL.

This chain joins TRBV18 and TRBJ1-5; TRBD1 matches 8 bases. V was clipped by 5 bases and J by 5 bases; unmatched bases: 8. CDR3 length: 15 residues. Germline-derived CDR1 and CDR2 are KGHSH and LQKENI. The CDR3 here is CASSKRTGSDQPQHF. CDR3 bases: TGTGCCAGCTCAAAAAGGACAGGGTCGGATCAGCCCCAGCATTTT.

The CDR3 sequence is CAISETGVGYTF. For the CDR3, the DNA is TGTGCCATCAGTGAGACAGGGGTTGGCTACACCTTC. The rearrangement links TRBV10-3 to TRBJ1-2; 7 bases fit TRBD1. The V and J ends lost 2 bases and 7 bases, in that order; junction bases with no gene match: 1. The germline CDR1 and CDR2 sequences are ENHRY and SYGVKD. The CDR3 runs to 12 residues.

This clone was seen only a few times. The chain combines TRBV19 with TRBJ2-1; the match to TRBD1 covers 9 bases. Per germline, CDR1 LNHDA and CDR2 SQIVND (reference sequence). Trimming cost V 3 bases and J 10 bases; bases outside gene matches: 16. The CDR3 extends over 17 amino acids. The CDR3 loop reads CASSILSSTGTGHEQFF. Here the CDR3 DNA reads TGTGCCAGTAGTATTCTGTCGTCGACCGGGACAGGGCACGAGCAGTTCTTC.

This clone was seen just once. The V gene is TRBV30, the J gene TRBJ1-3; 7 nucleotides align to TRBD1. V lost 0 bases to trimming and J lost 7 bases; unmatched junction nucleotides: 6. The CDR3 sequence is 14 residues long. Germline V gene data show CDR1 as GTSNPN and CDR2 as SVGIG (reference sequence). The CDR3, as DNA: TGTGCCTGGAGTGTAACGGCAGGGGGTAACACCATATATTTT. The encoded protein is CAWSVTAGGNTIYF.

This chain connects TRBV10-2 to TRBJ2-1, with 8 nucleotides matching TRBD2. The CDR3 totals 17 residues. The germline gives CDR1 WSHSY, CDR2 SAAADI. J lost 0 bases, V lost 1 base, and 5 bases had no gene match. The CDR3: CASSELTSASSYNEQFF. As DNA, the CDR3 is TGCGCCAGCAGTGAGTTGACTAGCGCTTCCTCCTACAATGAGCAGTTCTTC.